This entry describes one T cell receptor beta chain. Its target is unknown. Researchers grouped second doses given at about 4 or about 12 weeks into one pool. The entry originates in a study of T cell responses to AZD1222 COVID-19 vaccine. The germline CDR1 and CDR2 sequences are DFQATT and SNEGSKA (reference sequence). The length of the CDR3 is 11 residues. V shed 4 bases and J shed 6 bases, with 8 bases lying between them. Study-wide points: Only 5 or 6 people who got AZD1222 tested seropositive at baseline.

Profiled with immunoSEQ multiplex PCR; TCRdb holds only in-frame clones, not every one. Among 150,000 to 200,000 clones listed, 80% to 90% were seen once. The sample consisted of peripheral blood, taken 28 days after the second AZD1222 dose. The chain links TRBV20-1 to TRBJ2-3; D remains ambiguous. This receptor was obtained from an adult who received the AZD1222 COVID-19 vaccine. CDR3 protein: CSAIVGDTQYF. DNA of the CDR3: TGCAGTGCTATAGTGGGGGATACGCAGTATTTT.